These 24 T cell receptor beta chains were all obtained from the same sample, sequenced in a study of T cells in Graves' hyperthyroidism and ophthalmopathy. TCR beta CDR3 regions were amplified from RNA transcripts. HTBI primers were used for first-round RT-PCR of the TCR CDR3. TCRdb itself ran the multiplex PCR reads through MiXCR, one entry per CDR3 protein. The table has more than 300,000 distinct CDR3 sequences, about 15% seen once. The material sequenced was blood. Receptor source: a woman aged 25 to 45 with Graves' hyperthyroidism that later progressed to Graves' ophthalmopathy.

This clonotype was picked up many times. The V gene is TRBV2, the J gene TRBJ2-1, with 9 bases that match TRBD2. Germline trimming cut 4 bases from V and 3 bases from J; bases unmatched to any gene: 7. The germline V gene has CDR1 SNHLY and CDR2 FYNNEI. CDR3 length: 16 residues. In DNA, the CDR3 is TGTGCCAGCAGTGCCCTCGAGCGGGGGGTCTACAATGAGCAGTTCTTC. The encoded protein is CASSALERGVYNEQFF.

The table lists this clonotype with many counts. In DNA, the CDR3 is TGTGCCAGCAGCTTAGCCTCAACCTATGGACTGAACACTGAAGCTTTCTTT. Protein product: CASSLASTYGLNTEAFF. This chain joins TRBV7-2 and TRBJ1-1, with D unclear. V was cut by 0 bases and J by 0 bases, with 14 bases left in between. Germline CDR1 is SGHTA and CDR2 is FQGNSA. The CDR3 covers 17 residues.

V is TRBV9 and J is TRBJ2-1; 14 bases align to TRBD2. J gave up 6 bases and V 4 bases, and 3 bases lay outside the gene matches. The CDR3 is made up of 15 amino acids. Germline V gives CDR1 SGDLS, CDR2 YYNGEE. The CDR3 DNA reads TGTGCCAGCAGCAGGGGACTAGCGGGAGTCAATGAGCAGTTCTTC. Its protein product is CASSRGLAGVNEQFF.

This clonotype was observed at least ten times. The chain uses TRBV7-9 and TRBJ2-7; D uncertain. Deletions cut 8 bases from V and 0 bases from J, with 14 bases between. From germline, CDR1 is SEHNR and CDR2 FQNEAQ (reference sequence). This CDR3 contains 14 residues. CDR3 sequence: CASWAPSVSYEQYF. DNA of the CDR3: TGTGCCAGCTGGGCCCCATCCGTCTCCTACGAGCAGTACTTC.

V gene TRBV28 combines with J gene TRBJ2-5; 13 positions match TRBD2. After removal of 6 bases from V and 5 bases from J, the junction contained 15 bases not matched to a gene. CDR3 size: 18 residues. From germline, CDR1 is MDHEN and CDR2 SYDVKM. DNA of the CDR3: TGTGCCAGCAGCCCACTACTAGCGGGAGGGCCTACCAGTGAGACCCAGTACTTC. Translated: CASSPLLAGGPTSETQYF.

This clonotype was picked up a small number of times. This chain uses TRBV14 with TRBJ2-7, with TRBD1 matching 7 bases. The CDR3 is made up of 15 amino acids. V was pared by 3 bases and J by 0 bases, with 5 bases of the junction left unmatched. Germline CDR1 is SGHDN and CDR2 is FVKESK. The CDR3 loop reads CASSQIRQGSYEQYF. CDR3 bases: TGTGCCAGCAGCCAGATTCGACAGGGCTCCTACGAGCAGTACTTC. Variable domain in full (rest from reference TRBV14 and TRBJ2-7): EAGVTQFPSHSVIEKGQTVTLRCDPISGHDNLYWYRRVMGKEIKFLLHFVKESKQDESGMPNNRFLAERTGGTYSTLKVQPAELEDSGVYFCASSQIRQGSYEQYFGPGTRLTVT.

This chain connects TRBV20-1 to TRBJ1-2; no clear D gene. CDR3 size: 12 residues. Germline-derived CDR1 and CDR2 are DFQATT and SNEGSKA (reference sequence). The ends were cut back, 3 bases at V and 5 bases at J, with 10 bases in the middle. Here the CDR3 DNA reads TGCAGTGCTAGTCCCGACCGTTATGGCTACACCTTC. Protein sequence: CSASPDRYGYTF.

This clonotype has ten or more counts. The genes are TRBV29-1 and TRBJ2-7; a possible D gene is TRBD2 (5 bases). CDR3 length: 13 residues. Trimming removed 5 bases from V and 3 bases from J, with 14 bases in between. The germline V gene encodes CDR1 SQVTM and CDR2 ANQGSEA. Here the CDR3 DNA reads TGCAGCGTTTTCTGGACGAGGGACTACGAGCAGTACTTC. Translation gives CSVFWTRDYEQYF.

The table lists this clonotype with many counts. The chain links TRBV5-1 to TRBJ1-6, with D unresolved. Trimming took off 0 bases at V and 3 bases at J, with 13 bases between the two ends. Germline CDR1 reads SGHRS; CDR2 reads YFSETQ. This CDR3 has 17 residues. The CDR3 sequence: CASSLVGGASYNSPLHF. The CDR3 region has the DNA TGCGCCAGCAGCTTGGTTGGAGGAGCCAGCTATAATTCACCCCTCCACTTT. The whole variable domain, filled in from reference TRBV5-1 and TRBJ1-6, reads KAGVTQTPRYLIKTRGQQVTLSCSPISGHRSVSWYQQTPGQGLQFLFEYFSETQRNKGNFPGRFSGRQFSNSRSEMNVSTLELGDSALYLCASSLVGGASYNSPLHFGNGTRLTVT.

This clonotype was picked up many times. The chain couples TRBV27 to TRBJ1-5, with 7 bases matching TRBD1. This CDR3 comprises 15 residues. Unmatched junction bases numbered 6, after V lost 4 bases and J lost 3 bases. Germline V gene sequence: CDR1 MNHEY, CDR2 SMNVEV (reference sequence). The CDR3: CASSWAGGINQPQHF. In DNA form, the CDR3 reads TGTGCCAGCAGTTGGGCAGGGGGTATCAATCAGCCCCAGCATTTT.

The chain is built from TRBV4-1 and TRBJ1-3; no definite D call. The CDR3 is 15 amino acids. V gave up 0 bases and J gave up 1 base, with 7 bases separating them. In germline, CDR1 is MGHRA, CDR2 YSYEKL. The CDR3 DNA sequence: TGCGCCAGCAGCCAAGAAGTGTTTTCTGGAAACACCATATATTTT. As protein: CASSQEVFSGNTIYF.

This clonotype was detected many times. V is TRBV7-2 and J is TRBJ1-5; 10 bases are a match to TRBD1. Germline V gives CDR1 SGHTA, CDR2 FQGNSA. J was trimmed by 4 bases and V by 5 bases; bases with no gene match: 2. This CDR3 is 14 amino acids long. CDR3 region: CASSTGQGNQPQHF. DNA for the CDR3: TGTGCCAGCAGCACGGGACAGGGGAATCAGCCCCAGCATTTT.

This clonotype was counted ten times or more. This chain joins TRBV15 and TRBJ2-5; 13 bases fit TRBD2. Trimming removed 4 bases from V and 5 bases from J; junction bases left unmatched: 7. From germline, CDR1 is LNHNV and CDR2 YYDKDF (reference sequence). CDR3 length: 16 residues. The CDR3 DNA reads TGTGCCACCAGCAAACGACTAGCGGGAGGCTCTGAGACCCAGTACTTC. This encodes CATSKRLAGGSETQYF.

The chain recombines TRBV6-2 or TRBV6-3 with TRBJ2-1; 7 nucleotides line up with TRBD1. Germline loops: CDR1 MNHEY, CDR2 SVGEGT. With 7 bases clipped from V and 5 bases from J, the junction kept 11 bases outside the gene matches. The CDR3 covers 15 residues. CDR3 in amino acids: CASTLRGTVNNEQFF. The CDR3 coding sequence is TGTGCCAGCACTCTGAGGGGGACAGTCAACAATGAGCAGTTCTTC.

At least ten counts were recorded for this clonotype. This rearrangement joins TRBV28 to TRBJ1-2; no firm D call. The CDR3 consists of 11 residues. V was pared by 7 bases and J by 4 bases, with 7 bases between. Germline values: CDR1 MDHEN, CDR2 SYDVKM. CDR3 nucleotides: TGTGCCAGCAAAAAAGGCTATGGCTACACCTTC. This encodes CASKKGYGYTF.

This clonotype was seen many times. The CDR3 DNA sequence: TGTGCCAGCAGTACGGTCCGGGCGCTAACCTACGAGCAGTACTTC. This gives the protein CASSTVRALTYEQYF. This chain connects TRBV11-2 to TRBJ2-7; D unresolved. V was shortened by 6 bases and J by 2 bases, with 17 bases between the two germline ends. This CDR3 contains 15 residues. Germline V gene sequence: CDR1 SGHAT, CDR2 FQNNGV.

This clonotype was counted at least ten times. The CDR3 bases are TGTGCCAGCAGTTTGATCAGGAGTGGAGCCCAGTACTTC. Its translation: CASSLIRSGAQYF. The chain couples TRBV27 to TRBJ2-5; D not resolved. Germline V lookup: CDR1 MNHEY, CDR2 SMNVEV (reference sequence). The CDR3 totals 13 residues. Trimming left V 3 bases short and J 9 bases short, with 14 bases between.

This clonotype turned up a few times. The chain employs TRBV2 and TRBJ2-5; TRBD1 aligns across 8 bases. V shed 3 bases, J shed 5 bases, and the junction held 11 bases outside the gene matches. Per germline, CDR1 SNHLY and CDR2 FYNNEI. This CDR3 has 16 amino acids. The CDR3: CASSDRAGGMWETQYF. CDR3 in DNA: TGTGCCAGCAGTGATCGAGCAGGGGGCATGTGGGAGACCCAGTACTTC.

This clonotype was recorded at least ten times. The V call is TRBV12-3 or TRBV12-4, the J call TRBJ1-1, with D perhaps matching TRBD1 (6 bases). V dropped 3 bases and J dropped 0 bases, with 17 bases sitting between them. The CDR3 is 17 amino acids. CDR3 protein: CASSLYRGADVNTEAFF. CDR3 coding DNA: TGTGCCAGCAGTTTGTACCGGGGGGCGGACGTGAACACTGAAGCTTTCTTT.

This clonotype was recorded many times. The chain links TRBV28 to TRBJ2-7; either TRBD1 or TRBD2 may supply D (5 bases each). Trimming pared 8 bases from V and 4 bases from J, leaving 9 bases between. This CDR3 contains 11 residues. Germline V gene data show CDR1 as MDHEN and CDR2 as SYDVKM. The chain's CDR3 is CASGTRYEQYF. The CDR3 nucleotides read TGTGCCAGCGGGACGAGGTACGAGCAGTACTTC.

The chain joins TRBV7-2 to TRBJ2-5; tentatively, D is TRBD1 or TRBD2 (6 bases each). V was cut by 1 base and J by 7 bases, with 10 bases left in between. The CDR3 covers 13 residues. The germline gives CDR1 SGHTA, CDR2 FQGNSA. The CDR3 DNA sequence: TGTGCCAGCAGCTTAGGACTAGGGGGGACCCAGTACTTC. Amino acids: CASSLGLGGTQYF.

This clonotype was detected many times. The rearrangement joins TRBV27 to TRBJ2-4, with D maybe TRBD1 (6 bases). From germline, CDR1 is MNHEY and CDR2 SMNVEV (reference sequence). Trimming pared 8 bases from V and 6 bases from J, leaving 20 bases between. There are 15 residues in the CDR3. The CDR3 nucleotides read TGTGCCAGCCGCGCCCCAGGACAGAGCGGAAACATTCAGTACTTC. It encodes CASRAPGQSGNIQYF.

This clonotype showed up just once. The chain links TRBV7-9 to TRBJ1-3; D is uncertain. CDR3 length: 13 residues. Germline V gene data show CDR1 as SEHNR and CDR2 as FQNEAQ (reference sequence). V lost 8 bases to trimming and J lost 2 bases, with 10 bases between them. The CDR3 loop reads CASGPSAGNTIYF. DNA for the CDR3: TGTGCCAGCGGTCCCTCGGCTGGAAACACCATATATTTT.

This clonotype has a handful of counts. The chain employs TRBV18 and TRBJ2-2; 8 bases agree with TRBD2. CDR3 size: 16 residues. V lost 3 bases and J lost 1; bases outside the gene matches: 4. In germline, CDR1 is KGHSH, CDR2 LQKENI. The CDR3 region has the DNA TGTGCCAGCTCACCCAGAGCGGGAGAGAACACCGGGGAGCTGTTTTTT. This encodes CASSPRAGENTGELFF. The full variable domain, its missing parts supplied by reference TRBV18 and TRBJ2-2, is NAGVMQNPRHLVRRRGQEARLRCSPMKGHSHVYWYRQLPEEGLKFMVYLQKENIIDESGMPKERFSAEFPKEGPSILRIQQVVRGDSAAYFCASSPRAGENTGELFFGEGSRLTVL.